The 9 T cell receptor beta chains below all came from one sample that was sequenced in a study of T cells after yellow fever vaccination. Each CDR3 protein is one row after TCRdb ran MiXCR on the 5' RACE reads. The sample comprises 300,000 to 350,000 distinct CDR3 sequences, about 4% of which are singletons, and 24% rests with the top ten. Sequences were derived from PBMCs, sampled 5 days after the yellow fever booster vaccination. These receptors all come from a man between 18 and 35 years old who received the YFV17D yellow fever vaccine.

This chain links TRBV4-3 with TRBJ2-3; no definite D call. CDR1 LGHNA and CDR2 YSLEER come from the germline V gene. The CDR3 contains 16 residues. V was clipped by 0 bases and J by 0 bases, with 10 bases between them. Here the CDR3 reads CASSQDSGKSTDTQYF. In nucleotides, the CDR3 is TGCGCCAGCAGCCAAGATAGTGGAAAAAGCACAGATACGCAGTATTTT.

The rearrangement uses TRBV3-1 and TRBJ2-7, with D perhaps TRBD1 (6 bases). The V gene lost 3 bases and the J gene lost 3 bases, with 15 bases spanning the gap. The CDR3 runs 15 residues. Germline V lookup: CDR1 LGHDT, CDR2 YNNKEL (reference sequence). CDR3 bases: TGTGCCAGCAGCCAGCCCGGGACACAGATCTACGAGCAGTACTTC. Its translation is CASSQPGTQIYEQYF.

The chain is built from TRBV4-1 and TRBJ2-1; D gene uncertain. Germline V gives CDR1 MGHRA, CDR2 YSYEKL. V dropped 8 bases and J dropped 12 bases, with 11 bases sitting between them. The CDR3 is 10 amino acids. CDR3 in DNA: TGCGCCAGCGGTGCCGTTAGGCAGTTCTTC. It specifies CASGAVRQFF.

At least ten counts were recorded for this clonotype. This chain joins TRBV11-2 and TRBJ1-4; D gene ambiguous. Germline V gene lookup returns CDR1 SGHAT and CDR2 FQNNGV. The V end was cut by 2 bases, the J end by 0 bases, with 7 bases between. The CDR3 covers 15 residues. The CDR3 DNA sequence: TGTGCCAGCAGCTTATGGAGTGCAACTAATGAAAAACTGTTTTTT. This translates into CASSLWSATNEKLFF.

This clonotype was seen ten or more times. The chain has TRBV15 and TRBJ1-5; 9 bases align to TRBD1. The CDR3 has 14 residues. The germline V gene encodes CDR1 LNHNV and CDR2 YYDKDF (reference sequence). V gave up 5 bases and J gave up 4 bases; unmatched junction bases: 3. CDR3 in amino acids: CATSGTGTNQPQHF. The CDR3 DNA follows: TGTGCCACCAGCGGGACAGGGACAAATCAGCCCCAGCATTTT. Supplemented by reference TRBV15 and TRBJ1-5, the full variable domain reads DAMVIQNPRYQVTQFGKPVTLSCSQTLNHNVMYWYQQKSSQAPKLLFHYYDKDFNNEADTPDNFQSRRPNTSFCFLDIRSPGLGDTAMYLCATSGTGTNQPQHFGDGTRLSIL.

This clonotype was detected many times. J is TRBJ1-6 and V is TRBV4-3; no reliable D call. This CDR3 comprises 15 residues. The germline CDR1 and CDR2 sequences are LGHNA and YSLEER. With 0 bases removed from V and 4 bases from J, the gap between germline ends came to 7 bases. In DNA, the CDR3 is TGCGCCAGCAGCCAAGAGGGCCAGTATAATTCACCCCTCCACTTT. This gives the protein CASSQEGQYNSPLHF.

The chain uses TRBV12-3 or TRBV12-4 and TRBJ2-1; 7 bases align to TRBD2. V shed 6 bases and J 8 bases; nucleotides not matched to a gene: 10. This CDR3 has 14 amino acids. CDR3 bases: TGTGCCAGCAGACCTCCGACTAGCTTCCATGAGCAGTTCTTC. Encoded protein: CASRPPTSFHEQFF.

This clonotype has ten or more counts. The V and J genes are TRBV9 and TRBJ2-7; no clear D. The V end was cut by 4 bases, the J end by 7 bases, with 18 bases between. The CDR3 runs to 14 residues. Germline CDR1 reads SGDLS; CDR2 reads YYNGEE. The CDR3 spells CASSYSPSPGEQYF. The CDR3 nucleotides read TGTGCCAGCAGCTACTCCCCCTCCCCCGGGGAGCAGTACTTC.

This clonotype was detected ten times or more. This chain joins TRBV6-5 and TRBJ2-1; a weak D match, TRBD1 (5 bases). This CDR3 is built from 16 residues. The germline V and J ends were trimmed by 6 bases and 9 bases, with 24 bases remaining between them. Germline-derived CDR1 and CDR2 are MNHEY and SVGAGI. The CDR3 DNA follows: TGTGCCAGCAGCCTCATGTCGGTGGGGCGCCGGCGTGAGCAGTTCTTC. It encodes CASSLMSVGRRREQFF.